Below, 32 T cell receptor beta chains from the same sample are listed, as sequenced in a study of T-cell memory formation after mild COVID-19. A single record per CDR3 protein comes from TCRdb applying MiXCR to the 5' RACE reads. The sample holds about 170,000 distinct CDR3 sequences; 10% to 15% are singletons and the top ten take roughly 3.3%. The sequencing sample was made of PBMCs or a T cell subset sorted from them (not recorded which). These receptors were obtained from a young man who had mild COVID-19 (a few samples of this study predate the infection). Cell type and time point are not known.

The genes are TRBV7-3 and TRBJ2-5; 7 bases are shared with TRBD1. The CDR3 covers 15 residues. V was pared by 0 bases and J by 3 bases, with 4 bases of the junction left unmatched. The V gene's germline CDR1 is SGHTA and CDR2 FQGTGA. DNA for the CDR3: TGTGCCAGCAGCTTAACTGGGGACAGAAAAGAGACCCAGTACTTC. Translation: CASSLTGDRKETQYF.

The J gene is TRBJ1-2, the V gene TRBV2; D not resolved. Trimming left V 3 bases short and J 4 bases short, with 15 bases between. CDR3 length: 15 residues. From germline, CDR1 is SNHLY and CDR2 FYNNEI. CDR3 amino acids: CASSDWAFRGYGYTF. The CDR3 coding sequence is TGTGCCAGCAGTGATTGGGCCTTTCGTGGCTATGGCTACACCTTC.

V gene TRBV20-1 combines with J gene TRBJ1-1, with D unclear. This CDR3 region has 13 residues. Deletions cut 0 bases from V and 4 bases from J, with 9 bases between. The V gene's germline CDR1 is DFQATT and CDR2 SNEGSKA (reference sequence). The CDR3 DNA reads TGCAGTGCTAGAGACCGGCAACGCACTGAAGCTTTCTTT. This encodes CSARDRQRTEAFF.

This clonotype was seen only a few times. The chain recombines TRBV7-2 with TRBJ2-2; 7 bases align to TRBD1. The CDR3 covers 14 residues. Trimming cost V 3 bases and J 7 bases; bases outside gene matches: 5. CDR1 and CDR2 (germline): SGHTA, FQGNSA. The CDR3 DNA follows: TGTGCCAGCAGCTTGATACAGGGGAACGGGGAGCTGTTTTTT. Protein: CASSLIQGNGELFF.

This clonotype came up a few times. CDR3 amino acids: CASSVGATRDRGQETQYF. The CDR3, as DNA: TGTGCCAGCAGCGTAGGCGCCACCCGGGACAGGGGCCAAGAGACCCAGTACTTC. The genes are TRBV9 and TRBJ2-5; TRBD1 agrees at 10 bases. The CDR3 has 18 amino acids. Germline V gene lookup returns CDR1 SGDLS and CDR2 YYNGEE. V lost 0 bases, J lost 1 base, and 9 bases stayed unmatched. The full variable domain, with the rest looked up from reference TRBV9 and TRBJ2-5, is DSGVTQTPKHLITATGQRVTLRCSPRSGDLSVYWYQQSLDQGLQFLIQYYNGEERAKGNILERFSAQQFPDLHSELNLSSLELGDSALYFCASSVGATRDRGQETQYFGPGTRLLVL.

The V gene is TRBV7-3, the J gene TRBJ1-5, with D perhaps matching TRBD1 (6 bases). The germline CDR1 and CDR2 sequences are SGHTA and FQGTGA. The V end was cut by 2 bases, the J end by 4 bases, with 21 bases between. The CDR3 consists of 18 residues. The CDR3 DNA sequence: TGTGCCAGCAGCTTACCGTGGGGGGGCTCTGGCCAAAATCAGCCCCAGCATTTT. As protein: CASSLPWGGSGQNQPQHF.

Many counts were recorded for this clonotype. Written as DNA, the CDR3 is TGTGCCAGCAGCTTGAGGCTAGTTCCCCACGAGCAGTACTTC. Translated: CASSLRLVPHEQYF. The chain combines TRBV7-2 with TRBJ2-7, with D uncertain. From germline, CDR1 is SGHTA and CDR2 FQGNSA. V dropped 3 bases and J dropped 5 bases, with 14 bases sitting between them. The CDR3 length is 14 residues.

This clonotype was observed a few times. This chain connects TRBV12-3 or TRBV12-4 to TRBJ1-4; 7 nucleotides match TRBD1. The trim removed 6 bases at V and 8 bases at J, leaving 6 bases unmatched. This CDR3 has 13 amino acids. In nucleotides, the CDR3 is TGTGCCAGCAGCTGGGGACAGAACGAAAAACTGTTTTTT. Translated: CASSWGQNEKLFF.

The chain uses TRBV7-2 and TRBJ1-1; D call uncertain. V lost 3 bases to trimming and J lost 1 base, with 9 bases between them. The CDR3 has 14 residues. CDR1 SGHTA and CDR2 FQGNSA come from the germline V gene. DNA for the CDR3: TGTGCCAGCAGCTTCGGACGGGAGAACACTGAAGCTTTCTTT. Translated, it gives CASSFGRENTEAFF.

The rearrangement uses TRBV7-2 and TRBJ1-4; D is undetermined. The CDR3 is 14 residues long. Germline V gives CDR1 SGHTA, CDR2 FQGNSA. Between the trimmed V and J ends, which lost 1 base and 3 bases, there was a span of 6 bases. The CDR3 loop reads CASSLESSNEKLFF. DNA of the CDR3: TGTGCCAGCAGCTTAGAGAGTTCTAATGAAAAACTGTTTTTT.

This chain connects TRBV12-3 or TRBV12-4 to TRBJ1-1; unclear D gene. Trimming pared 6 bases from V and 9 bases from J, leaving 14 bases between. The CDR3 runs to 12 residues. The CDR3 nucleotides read TGTGCCAGCAGAATCCGTTTAGACAAAGCTTTCTTT. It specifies CASRIRLDKAFF.

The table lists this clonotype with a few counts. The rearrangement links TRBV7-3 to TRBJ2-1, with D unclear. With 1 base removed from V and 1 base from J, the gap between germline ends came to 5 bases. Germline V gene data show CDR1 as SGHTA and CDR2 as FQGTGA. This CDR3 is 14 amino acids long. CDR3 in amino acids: CASSLIGSYNEQFF. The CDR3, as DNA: TGTGCCAGCAGCTTAATAGGGTCCTACAATGAGCAGTTCTTC.

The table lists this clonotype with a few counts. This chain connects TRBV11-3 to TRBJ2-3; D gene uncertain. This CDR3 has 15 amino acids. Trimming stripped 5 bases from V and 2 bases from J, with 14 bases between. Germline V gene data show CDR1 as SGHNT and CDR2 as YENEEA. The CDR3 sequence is CASSRFQTATDTQYF. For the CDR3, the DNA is TGTGCCAGCAGCCGATTCCAGACCGCCACAGATACGCAGTATTTT.

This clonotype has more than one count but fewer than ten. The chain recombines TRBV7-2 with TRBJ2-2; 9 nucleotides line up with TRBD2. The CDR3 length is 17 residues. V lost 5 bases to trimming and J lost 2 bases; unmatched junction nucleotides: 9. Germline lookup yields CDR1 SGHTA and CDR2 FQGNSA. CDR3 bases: TGTGCCAGCAGCACCACAGCGGGGGGAGTTAACACCGGGGAGCTGTTTTTT. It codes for CASSTTAGGVNTGELFF.

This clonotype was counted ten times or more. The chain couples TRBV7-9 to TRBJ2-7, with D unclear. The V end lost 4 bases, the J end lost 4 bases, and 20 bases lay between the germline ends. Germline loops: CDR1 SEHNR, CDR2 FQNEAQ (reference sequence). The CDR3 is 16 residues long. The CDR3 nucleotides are TGTGCCAGCAGCTCTCTCAGTCTGGGGAAAGAGTACGAGCAGTACTTC. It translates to CASSSLSLGKEYEQYF.

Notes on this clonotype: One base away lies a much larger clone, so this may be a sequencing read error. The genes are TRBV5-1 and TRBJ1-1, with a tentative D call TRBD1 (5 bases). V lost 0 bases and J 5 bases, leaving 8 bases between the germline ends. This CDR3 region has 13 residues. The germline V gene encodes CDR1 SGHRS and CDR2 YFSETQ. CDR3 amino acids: CASSLAGETEAFF. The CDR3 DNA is TGCGCCAGCAGCTTGGCGGGGGAAACTGAAGCTTTCTTT.

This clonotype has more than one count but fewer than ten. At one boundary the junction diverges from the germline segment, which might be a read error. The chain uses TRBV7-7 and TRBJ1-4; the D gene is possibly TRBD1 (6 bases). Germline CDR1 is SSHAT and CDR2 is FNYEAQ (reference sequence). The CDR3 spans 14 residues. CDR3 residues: CASSHGQSNEKLFF. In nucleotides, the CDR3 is TGTGCTAGCAGCCACGGACAGTCCAATGAAAAACTGTTTTTT.

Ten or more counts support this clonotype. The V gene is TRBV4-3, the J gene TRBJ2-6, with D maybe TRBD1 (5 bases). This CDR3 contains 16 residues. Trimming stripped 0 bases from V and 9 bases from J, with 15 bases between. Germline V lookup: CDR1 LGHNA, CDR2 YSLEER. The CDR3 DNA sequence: TGCGCCAGCAGCCAAGAAAGGGGCGCTGGGAACAACGTCCTGACTTTC. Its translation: CASSQERGAGNNVLTF.

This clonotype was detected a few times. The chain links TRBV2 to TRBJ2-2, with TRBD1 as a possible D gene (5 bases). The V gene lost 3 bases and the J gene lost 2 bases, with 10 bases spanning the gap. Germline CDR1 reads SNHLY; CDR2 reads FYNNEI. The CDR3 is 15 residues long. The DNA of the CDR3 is TGTGCCAGCAGTGATCTTAGGGGAAACACCGGGGAGCTGTTTTTT. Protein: CASSDLRGNTGELFF. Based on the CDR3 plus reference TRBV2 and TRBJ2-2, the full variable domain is EPEVTQTPSHQVTQMGQEVILRCVPISNHLYFYWYRQILGQKVEFLVSFYNNEISEKSEIFDDQFSVERPDGSNFTLKIRSTKLEDSAMYFCASSDLRGNTGELFFGEGSRLTVL.

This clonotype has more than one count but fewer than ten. CDR3 sequence: CASSRYGPGELFF. The CDR3 coding sequence is TGTGCCAGCAGCCGGTACGGGCCCGGGGAGCTGTTTTTT. The V gene is TRBV7-3, the J gene TRBJ2-2; D is unclear. Trimming removed 5 bases from V and 6 bases from J, with 10 bases in between. Germline V gives CDR1 SGHTA, CDR2 FQGTGA. The CDR3 contains 13 residues.

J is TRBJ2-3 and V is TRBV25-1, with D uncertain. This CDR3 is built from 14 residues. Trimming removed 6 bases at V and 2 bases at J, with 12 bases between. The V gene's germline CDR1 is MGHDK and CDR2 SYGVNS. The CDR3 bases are TGTGCCAGCAGCCCACACCGAAACACAGATACGCAGTATTTT. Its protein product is CASSPHRNTDTQYF. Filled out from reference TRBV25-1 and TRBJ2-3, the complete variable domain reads EADIYQTPRYLVIGTGKKITLECSQTMGHDKMYWYQQDPGMELHLIHYSYGVNSTEKGDLSSESTVSRIRTEHFPLTLESARPSHTSQYLCASSPHRNTDTQYFGPGTRLTVL.

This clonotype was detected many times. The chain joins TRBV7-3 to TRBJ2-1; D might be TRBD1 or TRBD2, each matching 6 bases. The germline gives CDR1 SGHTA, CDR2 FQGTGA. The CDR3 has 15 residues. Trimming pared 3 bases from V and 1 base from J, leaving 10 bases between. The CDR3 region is CASSLGAGSYNEQFF. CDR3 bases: TGTGCCAGCAGCTTGGGGGCGGGGTCCTACAATGAGCAGTTCTTC.

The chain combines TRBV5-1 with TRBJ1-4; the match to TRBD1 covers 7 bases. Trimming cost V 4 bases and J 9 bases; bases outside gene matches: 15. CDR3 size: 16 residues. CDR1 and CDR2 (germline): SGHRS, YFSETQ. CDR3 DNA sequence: TGCGCCAGCAGCCCGGGACAGACCATCGCCCCACAAAAACTGTTTTTT. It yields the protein CASSPGQTIAPQKLFF.

CDR3 sequence (DNA): TGTGCCTCCGGGGTGGGGACTGGAAACACCATATATTTT. It encodes CASGVGTGNTIYF. The chain recombines TRBV28 with TRBJ1-3; no firm D call. There are 13 residues in the CDR3. The germline gives CDR1 MDHEN, CDR2 SYDVKM. Trimming left V 11 bases short and J 2 bases short, with 13 bases between.

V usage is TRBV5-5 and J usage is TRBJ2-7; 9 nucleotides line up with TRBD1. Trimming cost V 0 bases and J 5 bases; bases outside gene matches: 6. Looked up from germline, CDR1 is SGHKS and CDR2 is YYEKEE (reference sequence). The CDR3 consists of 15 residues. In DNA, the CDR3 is TGTGCCAGCAGCTTGGGGCACAGGGGGCAGAACGAGCAGTACTTC. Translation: CASSLGHRGQNEQYF.

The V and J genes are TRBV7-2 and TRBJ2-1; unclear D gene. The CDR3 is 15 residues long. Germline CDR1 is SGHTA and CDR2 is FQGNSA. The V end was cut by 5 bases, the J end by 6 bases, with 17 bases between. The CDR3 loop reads CASSHRSNPPNEQFF. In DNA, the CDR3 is TGTGCCAGCAGCCACCGTAGTAACCCCCCCAATGAGCAGTTCTTC.

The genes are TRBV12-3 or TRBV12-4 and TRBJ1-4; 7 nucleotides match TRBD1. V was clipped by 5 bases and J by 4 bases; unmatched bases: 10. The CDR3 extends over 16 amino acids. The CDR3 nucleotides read TGTGCCAGCAGTCCCAGCCGAGGGGGCCGTAATGAAAAACTGTTTTTT. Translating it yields CASSPSRGGRNEKLFF.

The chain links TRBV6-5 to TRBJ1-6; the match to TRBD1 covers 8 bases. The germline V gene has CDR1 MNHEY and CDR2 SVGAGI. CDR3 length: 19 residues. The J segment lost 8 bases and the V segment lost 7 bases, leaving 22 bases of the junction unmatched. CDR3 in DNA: TGTGCCAGCATCCCACAAGTCCGCGGGGCGCAGGGGGCCGATTCACCCCTCCACTTT. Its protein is CASIPQVRGAQGADSPLHF.

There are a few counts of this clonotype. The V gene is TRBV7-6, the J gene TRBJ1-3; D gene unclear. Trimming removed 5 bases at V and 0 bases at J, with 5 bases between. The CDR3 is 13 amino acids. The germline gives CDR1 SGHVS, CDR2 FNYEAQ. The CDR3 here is CASSLSSGNTIYF. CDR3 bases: TGTGCCAGCAGCCTGAGCTCTGGAAACACCATATATTTT.

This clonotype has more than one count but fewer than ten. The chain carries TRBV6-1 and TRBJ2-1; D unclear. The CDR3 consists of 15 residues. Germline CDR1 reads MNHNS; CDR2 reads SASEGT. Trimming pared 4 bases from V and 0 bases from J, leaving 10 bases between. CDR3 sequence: CASSGGISSYNEQFF. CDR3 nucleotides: TGTGCCAGCAGTGGTGGGATCAGCTCCTACAATGAGCAGTTCTTC.

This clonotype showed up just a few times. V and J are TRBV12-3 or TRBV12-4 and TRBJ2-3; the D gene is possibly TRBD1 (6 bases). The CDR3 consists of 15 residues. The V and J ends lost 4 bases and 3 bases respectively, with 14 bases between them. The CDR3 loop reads CASSYRVQGTDTQYF. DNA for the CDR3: TGTGCCAGCAGTTACCGGGTTCAGGGGACAGATACGCAGTATTTT.

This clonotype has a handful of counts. The chain's CDR3 is CSALSRGKGGFPYF. The CDR3 DNA reads as TGCAGTGCCCTATCAAGGGGCAAGGGAGGTTTTCCTTACTTC. The chain joins TRBV20-1 to TRBJ2-5, with a weak D call TRBD2 (6 bases). Germline CDR1 DFQATT, CDR2 SNEGSKA (reference sequence). This CDR3 region has 14 residues. Trimming shortened V by 6 bases and J by 14 bases, and 28 bases separated the two germline ends.